This TCR beta chain was recorded in a study of blood T cell repertoires in COVID-19. Looking at the study overall: Material from acute and convalescent COVID-19 was sourced from the United States, Italy and Spain. T cells, B-cell-depleted T cells, or PBMCs supplied cDNA or gDNA.

Germline V lookup: CDR1 MDHEN, CDR2 SYDVKM. V was clipped by 5 bases and J by 3 bases; unmatched bases: 11. The CDR3 contains 16 residues. Authors' processing steps: Amplifying reference gene primers gave estimates of nucleated cell counts. Assay: immunoSEQ multiplex PCR; the TCRdb copy retains only in-frame clones and omits some. V and J calls and clone size come straight from that table; D and trimming were deduced from the DNA. Of tens of thousands of clones listed, 90% are singletons. The sequenced sample was peripheral blood. The chain combines TRBV28 with TRBJ1-2, with 8 positions matching TRBD1. This TCR came from a man between 60 and 75 years old with acute or convalescent COVID-19. DNA for the CDR3: TGTGCCAGCAGTACTATAGGACAGGGAGGCGACTATGGCTACACCTTC. This sequence encodes CASSTIGQGGDYGYTF.